This T cell receptor beta chain came from a study of human T cells and chemical hapten exposure. Study information: Each patch test put 0.01% DPC on the upper back, and results were read at 6 days.

Time point: pre-sensitization, week 0. Treatment here: therapeutic diphenylcyclopropenone sensitization with weekly scalp DPC. Blood draws preceded each patch test application. The CDR3 loop spans 16 amino acids. V lost 1 base, J lost 1 base, and 6 bases stayed unmatched. From germline, CDR1 is SGHRS and CDR2 YFSETQ. Of note for this clonotype: Antigen specificity is unknown.

Attachment of unique molecular identifiers to individual cDNA molecules was performed in the library. TCRdb used MiXCR to reprocess the RACE reads, holding one entry per CDR3 protein. Of about 290,000 distinct CDR3 sequences in the sample, just under 8% are singletons; the top ten hold about 1.2%. Study results and caveats: In comparison with controls, expanded TCRs gave rise to a significantly larger number of large CDR3 similarity clusters.

Specimen: whole blood, collected in connection with sensitization to the hapten diphenylcyclopropenone (DPC). This chain joins TRBV5-1 and TRBJ1-1; 8 positions agree with TRBD1. The receptor's source is a man between 18 and 35 years old with alopecia areata. Some clones in this sample may be carry-over from other donors' samples. The DNA for the CDR3 is TGCGCCAGCAGCTTGTTGGCAGGGGGCGGGAACACTGAAGCTTTCTTT. Its translation is CASSLLAGGGNTEAFF. The full variable domain, with the rest looked up from reference TRBV5-1 and TRBJ1-1, is KAGVTQTPRYLIKTRGQQVTLSCSPISGHRSVSWYQQTPGQGLQFLFEYFSETQRNKGNFPGRFSGRQFSNSRSEMNVSTLELGDSALYLCASSLLAGGGNTEAFFGQGTRLTVV.